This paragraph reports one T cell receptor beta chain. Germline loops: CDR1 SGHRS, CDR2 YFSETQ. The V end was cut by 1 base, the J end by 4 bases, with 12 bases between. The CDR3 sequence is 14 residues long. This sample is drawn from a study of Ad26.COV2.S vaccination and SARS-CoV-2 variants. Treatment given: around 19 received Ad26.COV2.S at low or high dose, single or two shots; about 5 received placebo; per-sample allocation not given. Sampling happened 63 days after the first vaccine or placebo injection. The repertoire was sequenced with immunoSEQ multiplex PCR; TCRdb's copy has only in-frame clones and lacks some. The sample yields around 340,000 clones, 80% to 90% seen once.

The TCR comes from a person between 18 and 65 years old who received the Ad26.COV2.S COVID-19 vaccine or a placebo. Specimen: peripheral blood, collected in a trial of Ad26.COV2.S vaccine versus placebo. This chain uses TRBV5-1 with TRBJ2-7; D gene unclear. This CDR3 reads CASSLRRDDYEQYF. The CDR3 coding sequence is TGCGCCAGCAGCTTGAGAAGGGATGATTACGAGCAGTACTTC.